These 29 T cell receptor beta chains originate from one sample sequenced in a study of blood T cell repertoires in COVID-19 (dated by TCRdb to 2018 to 2021). Library preparation employed the immunoSEQ multiplex PCR assay. What TCRdb holds here is the immuneACCESS table cut down to in-frame rearrangements. Part of the clones is not present; checked against another copy, under half of the missing clones reflect an unresolved V gene, and the others are unexplained. The sample yields roughly 90,000 clones; 85% were counted once. Of the sample, roughly 3.2% falls within the top ten clones. The sample comprised peripheral blood. These receptors came from a middle-aged man with acute or convalescent COVID-19.

This clone was counted a few times. The rearrangement joins TRBV29-1 to TRBJ1-5, with a weak D call TRBD1 (5 bases). V lost 4 bases and J 3 bases, leaving 10 bases between the germline ends. The CDR3 totals 13 residues. CDR1 and CDR2 (germline): SQVTM, ANQGSEA. The CDR3 nucleotides read TGCAGCGTTGTTCGGGGGGACAATCAGCCCCAGCATTTT. Its protein product is CSVVRGDNQPQHF.

This clone was recorded once. The chain links TRBV19 to TRBJ1-5; 7 nucleotides line up with TRBD1. Germline-derived CDR1 and CDR2 are LNHDA and SQIVND (reference sequence). The J segment lost 4 bases and the V segment lost 3 bases, leaving 15 bases of the junction unmatched. The CDR3 consists of 18 residues. The CDR3 DNA follows: TGTGCCAGTAGTATTTTGAAAACGACCGGGACAGCAAATCAGCCCCAGCATTTT. Amino acid sequence: CASSILKTTGTANQPQHF.

V gene TRBV28 combines with J gene TRBJ1-5, with D tentatively TRBD1 (6 bases). Trimming stripped 6 bases from V and 4 bases from J, with 19 bases between. Germline lookup yields CDR1 MDHEN and CDR2 SYDVKM. This CDR3 is 16 amino acids long. The CDR3 sequence is CASSSRVRGWNQPQHF. The CDR3 DNA sequence: TGTGCCAGCAGCTCTCGCGTCAGGGGATGGAATCAGCCCCAGCATTTT.

The V call is TRBV5-4, the J call TRBJ2-7; 7 nucleotides agree with TRBD1. The CDR3 has 16 amino acids. From germline, CDR1 is SGHNT and CDR2 YYREEE (reference sequence). V lost 0 bases, J lost 2 bases, and 8 bases stayed unmatched. The DNA for the CDR3 is TGTGCCAGCAGCTTGGAATCTGGGACAGACGCCTACGAGCAGTACTTC. Translating it yields CASSLESGTDAYEQYF.

The chain recombines TRBV19 with TRBJ2-2; TRBD2 matches at 8 bases. With 6 bases clipped from V and 0 bases from J, the junction kept 0 bases outside the gene matches. The CDR3 has 14 residues. From germline, CDR1 is LNHDA and CDR2 SQIVND (reference sequence). The CDR3 DNA reads as TGTGCCAGTAGGGGACTAGCGAACACCGGGGAGCTGTTTTTT. Its translation: CASRGLANTGELFF.

This sequence joins TRBV18 and TRBJ1-1; no firm D call. V lost 0 bases and J lost 0, with 11 bases in between. The CDR3 runs to 16 residues. CDR1 is KGHSH and CDR2 is LQKENI in the germline V gene. The CDR3 here is CASSPPSGSMNTEAFF. The CDR3 DNA reads TGTGCCAGCTCACCACCCTCGGGGAGCATGAACACTGAAGCTTTCTTT.

The gene calls are TRBV4-3 and TRBJ2-2; perhaps TRBD2 as D (6 bases). The germline V and J ends were trimmed by 2 bases and 8 bases, with 15 bases remaining between them. The CDR3 is 15 residues long. CDR1 LGHNA and CDR2 YSLEER come from the germline V gene. The CDR3 here is CASSQLGLHSGELFF. The CDR3, as DNA: TGCGCCAGCAGCCAACTCGGACTACATTCAGGGGAGCTGTTTTTT.

The CDR3 sequence: CAIGRGVNTEAFF. The CDR3 nucleotides are TGTGCCATCGGGAGAGGTGTGAACACTGAAGCTTTCTTT. The chain recombines TRBV10-3 with TRBJ1-1; D gene uncertain. The V and J ends lost 8 bases and 0 bases respectively, with 10 bases between them. Looked up from germline, CDR1 is ENHRY and CDR2 is SYGVKD. The CDR3 consists of 13 residues.

The chain is built from TRBV20-1 and TRBJ2-5; no clear D gene. The CDR3 length is 11 residues. Germline V gene sequence: CDR1 DFQATT, CDR2 SNEGSKA (reference sequence). The V gene lost 1 base and the J gene lost 6 bases, with 6 bases spanning the gap. Here the CDR3 reads CSARGPQTQYF. In DNA, the CDR3 is TGCAGTGCTAGAGGGCCGCAGACCCAGTACTTC.

The genes are TRBV7-3 and TRBJ2-4; 8 nucleotides align to TRBD1. CDR3 length equals 14 residues. V lost 5 bases, J lost 8 bases, and 8 bases stayed unmatched. Looked up from germline, CDR1 is SGHTA and CDR2 is FQGTGA. The CDR3 coding sequence is TGTGCCAGCAGCCCCCAGGGGGCCGGGGACATTCAGTACTTC. Encoded protein: CASSPQGAGDIQYF.

The chain employs TRBV3-1 (or the pseudogene TRBV3-2) and TRBJ1-2; possibly TRBD1 for D (5 bases). V lost 1 base to trimming and J lost 4 bases, with 10 bases between them. CDR3 length: 14 residues. Per the germline V gene, CDR1 is LGHDT and CDR2 is YNNKEL (reference sequence). Written as DNA, the CDR3 is TGTGCCAGCAGCCAAGGATTGGGGGGCTATGGCTACACCTTC. Translation: CASSQGLGGYGYTF.

The rearrangement joins TRBV19 to TRBJ2-2, with 9 bases that match TRBD2. Germline CDR1 LNHDA, CDR2 SQIVND (reference sequence). This CDR3 contains 16 residues. V shed 4 bases and J 6 bases; nucleotides not matched to a gene: 9. The DNA of the CDR3 is TGTGCCAGTAGTAGCCCGAATGGCGGGGGGGCCGGGGAGCTGTTTTTT. This sequence encodes CASSSPNGGGAGELFF.

Here the CDR3 reads CASSYLYSPLHF. DNA for the CDR3: TGTGCCAGCAGTTACCTCTATTCACCCCTCCACTTT. The V call is TRBV6-2 or TRBV6-3, the J call TRBJ1-6; D gene ambiguous. The V end was cut by 2 bases, the J end by 8 bases, with 4 bases between. CDR1 and CDR2 from the germline V gene are MNHEY and SVGEGT. This CDR3 has 12 amino acids.

The rearrangement uses TRBV24-1 and TRBJ1-2; D remains unclear. Germline CDR1 and CDR2: KGHDR and SFDVKD. The CDR3 contains 15 residues. V was clipped by 3 bases and J by 6 bases, with 16 bases between them. The CDR3 spells CATSDPTSGLDGYTF. The CDR3 region has the DNA TGTGCCACCAGTGATCCCACCTCCGGGTTGGATGGCTACACCTTC.

The chain employs TRBV9 and TRBJ2-2; possible D gene TRBD2, 5 bases. Between the trimmed V and J ends, which lost 1 base and 7 bases, there was a span of 23 bases. Germline CDR1 and CDR2: SGDLS and YYNGEE. This CDR3 has 18 amino acids. The CDR3 here is CASSVNPSSPEAGGELFF. The CDR3, as DNA: TGTGCCAGCAGCGTAAACCCTAGCTCCCCGGAGGCTGGCGGGGAGCTGTTTTTT.

The chain is built from TRBV5-4 and TRBJ1-1, with no clear D. Trimming removed 5 bases at V and 0 bases at J, with 14 bases between. Germline CDR1 reads SGHNT; CDR2 reads YYREEE (reference sequence). The CDR3 consists of 15 residues. The CDR3 DNA follows: TGTGCCAGCAGGACACAAACCCCGATGAACACTGAAGCTTTCTTT. As protein: CASRTQTPMNTEAFF.

V is TRBV6-2 or TRBV6-3 and J is TRBJ1-5; possible D gene TRBD1, 6 bases. The CDR3 has 15 residues. V shed 4 bases and J shed 6 bases, with 16 bases lying between them. Germline V gene lookup returns CDR1 MNHEY and CDR2 SVGEGT. CDR3: CASSLTTGWGQPQHF. The CDR3 DNA follows: TGTGCCAGCAGTTTAACCACAGGGTGGGGTCAGCCCCAGCATTTT.

This sequence joins TRBV10-2 and TRBJ2-2; TRBD2 matches at 11 bases. The CDR3 extends over 16 amino acids. The V and J ends lost 2 bases and 4 bases, in that order; junction bases with no gene match: 3. Germline V gene sequence: CDR1 WSHSY, CDR2 SAAADI. The CDR3 DNA sequence: TGCGCCAGCAGTGAGACTAGCGGGAGAGTCACCGGGGAGCTGTTTTTT. As protein: CASSETSGRVTGELFF.

The rearrangement links TRBV20-1 to TRBJ2-3; D gene unclear. Germline loops: CDR1 DFQATT, CDR2 SNEGSKA (reference sequence). The V and J ends lost 3 bases and 6 bases respectively, with 7 bases between them. This CDR3 is 11 amino acids long. CDR3 in amino acids: CSASDGDTQYF. The CDR3 bases are TGCAGTGCTAGTGACGGGGATACGCAGTATTTT.

The chain joins TRBV14 to TRBJ2-5; possibly TRBD2 for D (6 bases). CDR1 is SGHDN, CDR2 FVKESK, per germline. CDR3 size: 15 residues. V was shortened by 4 bases and J by 5 bases, with 17 bases between the two germline ends. The CDR3 loop is CASSPRWRETETQYF. In nucleotides, the CDR3 is TGTGCCAGCAGCCCACGATGGAGGGAGACGGAGACCCAGTACTTC.

The V and J genes are TRBV7-2 and TRBJ2-7, with TRBD2 identical over 7 bases. Trimming at V came to 1 base and at J to 8 bases, leaving 5 bases not matched to a gene. Germline V gene sequence: CDR1 SGHTA, CDR2 FQGNSA. This CDR3 has 13 amino acids. The CDR3 protein is CASSLGEGMQQYF. The CDR3 nucleotides are TGTGCCAGCAGCTTAGGGGAGGGGATGCAGCAGTACTTC. The complete variable domain, with remaining parts taken from reference TRBV7-2 and TRBJ2-7, reads GAGVSQSPSNKVTEKGKDVELRCDPISGHTALYWYRQSLGQGLEFLIYFQGNSAPDKSGLPSDRFSAERTGGSVSTLTIQRTQQEDSAVYLCASSLGEGMQQYFGPGTRLTVT.

The chain combines TRBV30 with TRBJ1-4, with 8 positions matching TRBD1. The CDR3 consists of 11 residues. CDR1 is GTSNPN, CDR2 SVGIG, per germline (reference sequence). Trimming cost V 7 bases and J 7 bases; bases outside gene matches: 2. The CDR3 DNA reads TGTGCCTCCGACAGGGGTGAAAAACTGTTTTTT. Translated, it gives CASDRGEKLFF.

The chain joins TRBV11-3 to TRBJ2-3; D is unresolved. CDR1 and CDR2 from the germline V gene are SGHNT and YENEEA. V shed 4 bases and J shed 0 bases, with 8 bases lying between them. The CDR3 is 14 residues long. The CDR3 nucleotides are TGTGCCAGCAGCTCCCTGGCTAGCACAGATACGCAGTATTTT. It yields the protein CASSSLASTDTQYF.

This clone was seen a few times. The chain is built from TRBV6-7 and TRBJ2-5; D possibly corresponds to TRBD1 (6 bases). TRBV6-7 is an open reading frame, and its role is uncertain. CDR3 length equals 19 residues. Trimming removed 10 bases at V and 5 bases at J, with 35 bases between. The CDR3 is CATLSPSIFPNRDGETQYF. DNA for the CDR3: TGTGCCACCCTATCCCCTAGCATTTTCCCTAACAGGGATGGGGAGACCCAGTACTTC.

The V gene is TRBV20-1, the J gene TRBJ2-7; 8 positions agree with TRBD1. The junction had 5 bases not matched to a gene; V was cut back by 3 bases and J by 4 bases. The V gene's germline CDR1 is DFQATT and CDR2 SNEGSKA (reference sequence). CDR3 size: 13 residues. The CDR3 is CSASGQGAYEQYF. For the CDR3, the DNA is TGCAGTGCTAGTGGGCAGGGGGCTTACGAGCAGTACTTC.

A single count supports this clone. The V and J genes are TRBV10-3 and TRBJ2-1; 12 bases align to TRBD2. Trimming took 0 bases from V and 4 from J; bases not matched to a gene: 1. This CDR3 contains 16 residues. Germline assignment: CDR1 ENHRY and CDR2 SYGVKD. This chain's CDR3 is CAISESGLAGYNEQFF. CDR3 DNA: TGTGCCATCAGTGAGTCTGGACTAGCGGGGTACAATGAGCAGTTCTTC.

The J gene is TRBJ2-6, the V gene TRBV6-5; no clear D gene. V was trimmed by 0 bases and J by 0 bases, leaving 6 bases between them. Germline CDR1 reads MNHEY; CDR2 reads SVGAGI. This CDR3 spans 16 amino acids. The DNA for the CDR3 is TGTGCCAGCAGTTACTCGCCGAGCTCTGGGGCCAACGTCCTGACTTTC. This translates into CASSYSPSSGANVLTF.

This rearrangement joins TRBV30 to TRBJ1-1, with D unclear. Trimming left V 2 bases short and J 2 bases short, with 9 bases between. The CDR3 totals 13 residues. The germline gives CDR1 GTSNPN, CDR2 SVGIG (reference sequence). This CDR3 reads CAWSRQDNTEAFF. The CDR3, as DNA: TGTGCCTGGAGTAGGCAGGATAACACTGAAGCTTTCTTT.

The rearrangement uses TRBV6-2 or TRBV6-3 and TRBJ2-7, with TRBD2 identical over 10 bases. This CDR3 spans 14 amino acids. Trimming at V came to 7 bases and at J to 5 bases, leaving 8 bases not matched to a gene. Germline CDR1 and CDR2: MNHEY and SVGEGT. This CDR3 reads CASNPGTSVHEQYF. The CDR3 DNA is TGTGCCAGCAACCCCGGGACTAGCGTCCACGAGCAGTACTTC.